The 30 T cell receptor beta chains below were found in one sample sequenced in a study of Graves' ophthalmopathy and Graves' hyperthyroidism. TCR beta CDR3 amplification used RNA transcripts. In the first round, RT-PCR was carried out with HTBI primers, and a multiplex PCR formed the second round. Each CDR3 protein is one row after TCRdb ran MiXCR on the multiplex PCR reads. The sample has roughly 300,000 distinct CDR3 sequences; around a sixth are singletons. The sequencing input was peripheral blood. These receptors originate from an adult man with Graves' ophthalmopathy.

In its sample, this clonotype was seen many times. In nucleotides, the CDR3 is TGTGCCAGCAGTTGGCAGGGAAACACCGGGGAGCTGTTTTTT. This encodes CASSWQGNTGELFF. V is TRBV6-2 or TRBV6-3 and J is TRBJ2-2; D might be TRBD1 (5 bases). Trimming took off 4 bases at V and 2 bases at J, with 8 bases between the two ends. CDR3 length: 14 amino acids. Germline V gene sequence: CDR1 MNHEY, CDR2 SVGEGT.

At least ten counts were recorded for this clonotype. J is TRBJ2-7 and V is TRBV12-3 or TRBV12-4; 7 nucleotides agree with TRBD1. The CDR3 spans 12 residues. V shed 5 bases, J shed 3 bases, and the junction held 1 base outside the gene matches. CDR3 loop: CASSRQGYEQYF. The CDR3 DNA sequence: TGTGCCAGCAGTCGACAGGGCTACGAGCAGTACTTC.

This clonotype was recorded at least ten times. The gene calls are TRBV2 and TRBJ2-7; 7 positions match TRBD1. V was clipped by 6 bases and J by 6 bases; unmatched bases: 11. Germline V gives CDR1 SNHLY, CDR2 FYNNEI. The CDR3 contains 14 residues. The chain's CDR3 is CASRRQGPSGEQYF. The CDR3 DNA reads TGTGCCAGCAGGAGACAGGGTCCGTCCGGCGAGCAGTACTTC.

This clonotype was recorded many times. The germline gene is not matched at one end of the junction; a read error may be the cause. The J gene is TRBJ1-1, the V gene TRBV13; the D is unclear. The CDR3 length is 15 residues. The germline V gene encodes CDR1 PRHDT and CDR2 FYEKMQ (reference sequence). The CDR3 DNA reads as TGTGCCAGCAGCATCTCCGCGGGGTTGAAGACTGAAGCTTTCTTT. Amino acid sequence: CASSISAGLKTEAFF.

This clonotype was observed at least ten times. The chain uses TRBV4-1 and TRBJ1-5; TRBD1 might be the D (5 bases). The CDR3 has 16 residues. The ends were cut back, 0 bases at V and 9 bases at J, with 18 bases in the middle. Germline V gene sequence: CDR1 MGHRA, CDR2 YSYEKL. CDR3 residues: CASSQDVETVYGPQHF. CDR3 DNA: TGCGCCAGCAGCCAAGATGTGGAGACAGTGTATGGGCCCCAGCATTTT.

This chain joins TRBV15 and TRBJ1-2; D is ambiguous. CDR1 LNHNV and CDR2 YYDKDF come from the germline V gene (reference sequence). V was trimmed by 0 bases and J by 8 bases, leaving 16 bases between them. The CDR3 loop spans 15 amino acids. For the CDR3, the DNA is TGTGCCACCAGCAGAGATTTTACAGTAACTATCGGCTACACCTTC. Translating gives CATSRDFTVTIGYTF.

This clonotype was counted at least ten times. The rearrangement links TRBV24-1 to TRBJ2-3; D uncertain. The CDR3 covers 17 residues. V was cut by 2 bases and J by 2 bases, with 16 bases left in between. Germline V gives CDR1 KGHDR, CDR2 SFDVKD. This CDR3 is CATSDSASAFLTDTQYF. The CDR3 coding sequence is TGTGCCACCAGTGATTCGGCCTCCGCCTTTCTCACAGATACGCAGTATTTT.

This clonotype has ten or more counts. The chain employs TRBV20-1 and TRBJ1-6; 10 nucleotides line up with TRBD1. Germline-derived CDR1 and CDR2 are DFQATT and SNEGSKA (reference sequence). The CDR3 sequence is 15 residues long. V gave up 1 base and J gave up 9 bases; unmatched junction bases: 6. CDR3 sequence reads: CSARGDRGRLSPLHF. The CDR3 coding sequence is TGCAGTGCTAGAGGCGACAGGGGGCGACTTTCACCCCTCCACTTT.

This clonotype was recorded at least ten times. The J gene is TRBJ2-5, the V gene TRBV20-1; 10 bases line up with TRBD2. After removal of 6 bases from V and 2 bases from J, the junction contained 15 bases not matched to a gene. The CDR3 contains 17 residues. Germline CDR1 is DFQATT and CDR2 is SNEGSKA (reference sequence). The CDR3 nucleotides are TGCAGTGCCCACTTGAGCGGGGGGGCTTTGGGGCAAGAGACCCAGTACTTC. Translation: CSAHLSGGALGQETQYF.

This chain links TRBV9 with TRBJ2-7; TRBD2 matches at 14 bases. Germline-derived CDR1 and CDR2 are SGDLS and YYNGEE. The CDR3 consists of 17 residues. Trimming cost V 0 bases and J 5 bases; bases outside gene matches: 7. The CDR3 sequence: CASSVGGGGLAGDEQYF. The CDR3 DNA reads TGTGCCAGCAGCGTAGGGGGCGGGGGACTAGCGGGAGACGAGCAGTACTTC.

This clonotype was found a few times. The V and J genes are TRBV5-1 and TRBJ2-2; the match to TRBD1 covers 9 bases. The CDR3 sequence is 17 residues long. Germline trimming cut 4 bases from V and 3 bases from J; bases unmatched to any gene: 10. Germline assignment: CDR1 SGHRS and CDR2 YFSETQ. CDR3 nucleotides: TGCGCCAGCAGCAGAACCACAGGGGGCGCGGACACCGGGGAGCTGTTTTTT. It translates to CASSRTTGGADTGELFF. The variable domain in full, with the rest retrieved from reference TRBV5-1 and TRBJ2-2, is KAGVTQTPRYLIKTRGQQVTLSCSPISGHRSVSWYQQTPGQGLQFLFEYFSETQRNKGNFPGRFSGRQFSNSRSEMNVSTLELGDSALYLCASSRTTGGADTGELFFGEGSRLTVL.

This clonotype was detected many times. The chain joins TRBV24-1 to TRBJ2-5, with D perhaps TRBD1 or TRBD2 (5 bases each). The CDR3 loop spans 13 amino acids. Germline V lookup: CDR1 KGHDR, CDR2 SFDVKD. V was cut by 5 bases and J by 1 base, with 7 bases left in between. In nucleotides, the CDR3 is TGTGCCACCAGTGGGGGGAGCCAAGAGACCCAGTACTTC. It codes for CATSGGSQETQYF.

This chain joins TRBV15 and TRBJ1-3; D might be TRBD1 (5 bases). CDR3 size: 16 residues. V lost 5 bases to trimming and J lost 5 bases, with 19 bases between them. Per the germline V gene, CDR1 is LNHNV and CDR2 is YYDKDF (reference sequence). In nucleotides, the CDR3 is TGTGCCACCAGCCCAGTTGAGGGGCAGGGTAGAAACACCATATATTTT. Translation: CATSPVEGQGRNTIYF.

Ten or more counts support this clonotype. The chain uses TRBV6-1 and TRBJ1-1; tentatively, D is TRBD1 (6 bases). V dropped 4 bases and J dropped 7 bases, with 16 bases sitting between them. The CDR3 has 14 residues. Germline-derived CDR1 and CDR2 are MNHNS and SASEGT. Here the CDR3 reads CASSAPADRIEAFF. The CDR3 bases are TGTGCCAGCAGTGCCCCTGCCGACAGGATTGAAGCTTTCTTT.

In its sample, this clonotype was seen a few times. The chain carries TRBV7-3 and TRBJ2-2, with TRBD2 matching over 8 bases. CDR1 and CDR2 (germline): SGHTA, FQGTGA. The CDR3 is 16 residues long. Losses at the gene ends were 5 bases for V and 5 bases for J; bases not matched to a gene: 10. CDR3 DNA sequence: TGTGCCAGCAGCCACCCCGCGGGGGGTTTTACCGGGGAGCTGTTTTTT. Translated: CASSHPAGGFTGELFF.

This clonotype was seen ten or more times. Here the CDR3 reads CSVVNREAFF. CDR3 coding DNA: TGCAGCGTTGTGAACAGGGAAGCTTTCTTT. The chain uses TRBV29-1 and TRBJ1-1, with TRBD1 as a possible D gene (5 bases). Germline CDR1 is SQVTM and CDR2 is ANQGSEA. Between the trimmed V and J ends, which lost 4 bases and 8 bases, there was a span of 8 bases. The CDR3 spans 10 residues.

This clonotype was counted many times. This chain links TRBV6-9 with TRBJ1-1, with unresolved D. Trimming left V 11 bases short and J 6 bases short, with 10 bases between. CDR3 length: 10 residues. Germline-derived CDR1 and CDR2 are MNHGY and SVAAGI. The CDR3 sequence: CAEAVAEAFF. For the CDR3, the DNA is TGTGCCGAGGCGGTCGCTGAAGCTTTCTTT.

This clonotype occurred many times. The chain links TRBV13 to TRBJ2-5, with a tentative D call TRBD1 (6 bases). The ends were cut back, 3 bases at V and 1 base at J, with 9 bases in the middle. Germline V lookup: CDR1 PRHDT, CDR2 FYEKMQ (reference sequence). The CDR3 spans 14 residues. The CDR3 DNA follows: TGTGCCAGCAGCTTTGAGGACAGCCAAGAGACCCAGTACTTC. Its translation is CASSFEDSQETQYF. Complete variable domain (other parts from reference TRBV13 and TRBJ2-5): AAGVIQSPRHLIKEKRETATLKCYPIPRHDTVYWYQQGPGQDPQFLISFYEKMQSDKGSIPDRFSAQQFSDYHSELNMSSLELGDSALYFCASSFEDSQETQYFGPGTRLLVL.

Many counts were recorded for this clonotype. Written as DNA, the CDR3 is TGCGCCAGCAGCTTGACAGGGGGCTTATCTGGGGCCAACGTCCTGACTTTC. It yields the protein CASSLTGGLSGANVLTF. The genes are TRBV5-1 and TRBJ2-6; 9 bases fit TRBD1. CDR1 and CDR2 from the germline V gene are SGHRS and YFSETQ. The CDR3 totals 17 residues. V gave up 1 base and J gave up 1 base; unmatched junction bases: 3.

Regarding this clonotype: One base away lies a much larger clone, so this may be a sequencing read error. The CDR3 sequence: CASSYQESSGDTIYF. The CDR3 region has the DNA TGTGCCAGCAGTTACCAGGAGAGCTCTGGAGACACCATATATTTT. The chain combines TRBV6-5 with TRBJ1-3, with D hard to call. From germline, CDR1 is MNHEY and CDR2 SVGAGI. This CDR3 spans 15 amino acids.

This clonotype has ten or more counts. This chain links TRBV7-2 with TRBJ2-2; perhaps TRBD1 as D (6 bases). The CDR3 loop spans 18 amino acids. Looked up from germline, CDR1 is SGHTA and CDR2 is FQGNSA. Trimming left V 0 bases short and J 1 base short, with 15 bases between. The CDR3 DNA follows: TGTGCCAGCAGCTTAGCGCTGGGGGCCGGACTGAACACCGGGGAGCTGTTTTTT. This translates into CASSLALGAGLNTGELFF. Looking up the rest from reference TRBV7-2 and TRBJ2-2 gives the full variable domain: GAGVSQSPSNKVTEKGKDVELRCDPISGHTALYWYRQSLGQGLEFLIYFQGNSAPDKSGLPSDRFSAERTGGSVSTLTIQRTQQEDSAVYLCASSLALGAGLNTGELFFGEGSRLTVL.

The V and J genes are TRBV18 and TRBJ2-7; no clear D. This CDR3 is 16 amino acids long. The V gene lost 3 bases and the J gene lost 5 bases, with 20 bases spanning the gap. Per germline, CDR1 KGHSH and CDR2 LQKENI. CDR3 DNA: TGTGCCAGCTCACCGAATGCGCCCCAGCAAAAGGACGAGCAGTACTTC. This sequence encodes CASSPNAPQQKDEQYF.

This clonotype was recorded at least ten times. The CDR3 loop is CASSQAGALETQYF. CDR3 bases: TGCGCCAGCAGCCAAGCAGGGGCCCTAGAGACCCAGTACTTC. The chain joins TRBV4-1 to TRBJ2-5, with D tentatively TRBD1 (6 bases). Trimming took off 1 base at V and 4 bases at J, with 10 bases between the two ends. Germline CDR1 reads MGHRA; CDR2 reads YSYEKL. The CDR3 runs to 14 residues.

This clonotype came up many times. V is TRBV4-3 and J is TRBJ2-5, with 11 bases identical to TRBD2. Germline CDR1 is LGHNA and CDR2 is YSLEER. Unmatched junction bases numbered 3, after V lost 1 base and J lost 8 bases. The CDR3 is 14 residues long. CDR3 region: CASSQGLAGGTQYF. In DNA form, the CDR3 reads TGCGCCAGCAGCCAAGGGCTAGCGGGGGGAACCCAGTACTTC.

The chain has TRBV5-1 and TRBJ1-6; 8 positions agree with TRBD1. This CDR3 is 13 amino acids long. V trimming: 5 bases; J trimming: 8 bases; junction bases outside the gene matches: 3. Germline loops: CDR1 SGHRS, CDR2 YFSETQ. CDR3 nucleotides: TGCGCCAGCAGTCTACAGGGGGATTCACCCCTCCACTTT. It specifies CASSLQGDSPLHF.

The table lists this clonotype with many counts. The V and J genes are TRBV11-2 and TRBJ2-7; D not resolved. Germline V gene lookup returns CDR1 SGHAT and CDR2 FQNNGV. With 3 bases removed from V and 2 bases from J, the gap between germline ends came to 5 bases. The CDR3 is 12 residues long. The CDR3 here is CASSFRAYEQYF. For the CDR3, the DNA is TGTGCCAGCAGCTTTCGAGCCTACGAGCAGTACTTC.

This clonotype showed up many times. This rearrangement joins TRBV2 to TRBJ2-7; D not resolved. This CDR3 has 15 amino acids. Trimming took 1 base from V and 3 from J, leaving 13 bases between them. The germline V gene encodes CDR1 SNHLY and CDR2 FYNNEI. CDR3 in amino acids: CASSEEASKLYEQYF. The CDR3 DNA sequence: TGTGCCAGCAGTGAAGAGGCATCTAAACTCTACGAGCAGTACTTC.

In this sample, this clonotype turned up many times. The gene calls are TRBV6-2 or TRBV6-3 and TRBJ1-5; no clear D. Deletions cut 2 bases from V and 2 bases from J, with 7 bases between. Germline loops: CDR1 MNHEY, CDR2 SVGEGT. The CDR3 is 14 residues long. This CDR3 reads CASSYGYGNQPQHF. The CDR3 DNA sequence: TGTGCCAGCAGTTACGGGTATGGCAATCAGCCCCAGCATTTT.

The rearrangement links TRBV18 to TRBJ1-1; 8 nucleotides match TRBD1. The V and J ends lost 3 bases and 8 bases, in that order; junction bases with no gene match: 5. Looked up from germline, CDR1 is KGHSH and CDR2 is LQKENI. The CDR3 consists of 13 residues. CDR3 loop: CASSPDRDREAFF. As DNA, the CDR3 is TGTGCCAGCTCACCGGACCGGGACAGGGAAGCTTTCTTT.

This clonotype was seen ten or more times. The J gene is TRBJ1-1, the V gene TRBV19; D not resolved. With 3 bases removed from V and 1 base from J, the gap between germline ends came to 6 bases. Germline V gene lookup returns CDR1 LNHDA and CDR2 SQIVND (reference sequence). CDR3 length: 13 amino acids. The CDR3 reads CASSMSENTEAFF. CDR3 in DNA: TGTGCCAGTAGTATGAGCGAGAACACTGAAGCTTTCTTT.